This T cell receptor beta chain is from a study of cytomegalovirus exposure and HLA in healthy donors. The CDR3 extends over 16 amino acids. Germline V gene lookup returns CDR1 SGDLS and CDR2 YYNGEE. The J segment lost 2 bases and the V segment lost 4 bases, leaving 9 bases of the junction unmatched. Primers for the PCR totalled 60 Vbeta and 13 Jbeta. Using immunoSEQ multiplex PCR, the repertoire was profiled, and TCRdb retains in-frame clones only, with some absent. The sample has fewer than 200,000 clones; roughly 79% are singletons. The chain carries TRBV9 and TRBJ2-3; 8 nucleotides align to TRBD2. This TCR was sampled from a woman in her 50s in good health and CMV-seronegative. Sequencing used PBMCs. The CDR3 spells CASSPGGGVPTDTQYF. The CDR3 bases are TGTGCCAGCAGCCCCGGGGGGGGCGTCCCCACAGATACGCAGTATTTT.